Listed below are T cell receptor beta chains from one sample, sequenced in a study of T cell responses to AZD1222 COVID-19 vaccine. The method was immunoSEQ multiplex PCR; TCRdb's version includes in-frame clones alone and lacks a portion of them. Of 100,000 to 150,000 clones listed, around 86% are singletons. Sequencing was performed on peripheral blood, taken on day 0 of AZD1222 vaccination. The receptor set was obtained from an adult in good health. CDR3s include the opening cysteine and the closing phenylalanine or tryptophan. D genes are given only for firm matches. Only some rows state a clone size, as once, few, many or a class for expanded clones.

TRBV10-2	few	TRBD2	TRBJ2-1	CASSETSGSSYNEQFF	TGCGCCAGCAGTGAGACTAGCGGCAGCTCCTACAATGAGCAGTTCTTC
TRBV19	NA	NA	TRBJ1-1	CASSGSGGVPTEAFF	TGTGCCAGTAGTGGCAGTGGGGGGGTTCCGACTGAAGCTTTCTTT
TRBV4-1	NA	NA	TRBJ1-5	CASSQGPTREQPQHF	TGCGCCAGCAGCCAAGGCCCAACAAGGGAGCAGCCCCAGCATTTT
TRBV6-5	NA	NA	TRBJ1-1	CASSYLGALDTEAFF	TGTGCCAGCAGTTATCTGGGGGCGCTGGACACTGAAGCTTTCTTT
TRBV29-1	NA	TRBD1	TRBJ1-2	CSGGTGQYGYTF	TGCAGCGGGGGGACAGGGCAGTATGGCTACACCTTC
TRBV10-2	NA	NA	TRBJ2-3	CATSLGDTQYF	TGCGCCACCTCATTGGGGGATACGCAGTATTTT
TRBV6-5	NA	NA	TRBJ2-7	CASRALPTYEQYF	TGTGCCAGCCGGGCCTTGCCGACCTACGAGCAGTACTTC
TRBV5-1	NA	NA	TRBJ2-2	CASVMDSNTGELFF	TGCGCCAGCGTAATGGATTCGAACACCGGGGAGCTGTTTTTT
TRBV7-2	NA	NA	TRBJ2-5	CASSLGAGALETQYF	TGTGCCAGCAGCTTAGGGGCAGGAGCTTTAGAGACCCAGTACTTC
TRBV3-1/TRBV3-2	once	TRBD2	TRBJ2-3	CASSHRLAGGPDTQYF	TGTGCCAGCAGCCACCGACTAGCGGGGGGGCCAGATACGCAGTATTTT
TRBV27	NA	TRBD2	TRBJ2-1	CASSPRTSGQFF	TGTGCCAGCAGTCCGCGGACTAGCGGGCAGTTCTTC
TRBV18	once	TRBD2	TRBJ2-1	CASSPMREYGNEQFF	TGTGCCAGCTCACCAATGCGGGAGTACGGTAATGAGCAGTTCTTC
TRBV6-5	NA	TRBD1	TRBJ1-3	CATCRQGDSGNTIYF	TGTGCCACCTGCAGACAGGGAGACTCTGGAAACACCATATATTTT
TRBV7-9	few	NA	TRBJ2-7	CASSPRGSEQYF	TGTGCCAGCAGCCCTCGAGGGAGCGAGCAGTACTTC
TRBV11-3	NA	NA	TRBJ2-2	CASSWGENTGELFF	TGTGCCAGCAGCTGGGGGGAGAACACCGGGGAGCTGTTTTTT
TRBV5-1	NA	TRBD1	TRBJ1-1	CASSFSQGANTEAFF	TGCGCCAGCAGCTTTAGTCAGGGGGCGAACACTGAAGCTTTCTTT
TRBV28	NA	NA	TRBJ2-5	CASSLFEQETQYF	TGTGCCAGCAGTTTATTCGAGCAAGAGACCCAGTACTTC
TRBV19	NA	NA	TRBJ2-7	CASSSQVSYEQYF	TGTGCCAGTAGCAGCCAGGTATCCTACGAGCAGTACTTC
TRBV12-3/TRBV12-4	few	NA	TRBJ2-2	CASSTRGSGELFF	TGTGCCAGCAGCACACGCGGGTCCGGGGAGCTGTTTTTT
TRBV25-1	NA	TRBD1	TRBJ2-1	CASRRGNEQFF	TGTGCCAGCCGCAGGGGGAATGAGCAGTTCTTC